This T cell receptor beta chain is from a study of T cells in Graves' hyperthyroidism and ophthalmopathy. Researchers took RNA transcripts and amplified the TCR beta CDR3 regions from them. The TCR CDR3 first-round RT-PCR relied on the HTBI primer set. TCRdb reprocessed the multiplex PCR reads with MiXCR, giving one entry per CDR3 protein. The table lists nearly 600,000 distinct CDR3 sequences, more than 13% of them singletons. Points on this clonotype: The conserved closing phenylalanine or tryptophan is absent in this CDR3, likely reflecting a read error.

The source of this sequence is a woman aged 18-35 years with Graves' ophthalmopathy. Sequencing input: blood.

CDR3 region: CASSTDTSTDTQYY. CDR3 coding DNA: TGCGCCAGCAGCACGGATACTAGCACAGATACGCAGTATTAT. V gene TRBV5-1 combines with J gene TRBJ2-3; D is unresolved. This CDR3 comprises 14 residues. Germline lookup yields CDR1 SGHRS and CDR2 YFSETQ. The germline V and J ends were trimmed by 4 bases and 0 bases, with 9 bases remaining between them.